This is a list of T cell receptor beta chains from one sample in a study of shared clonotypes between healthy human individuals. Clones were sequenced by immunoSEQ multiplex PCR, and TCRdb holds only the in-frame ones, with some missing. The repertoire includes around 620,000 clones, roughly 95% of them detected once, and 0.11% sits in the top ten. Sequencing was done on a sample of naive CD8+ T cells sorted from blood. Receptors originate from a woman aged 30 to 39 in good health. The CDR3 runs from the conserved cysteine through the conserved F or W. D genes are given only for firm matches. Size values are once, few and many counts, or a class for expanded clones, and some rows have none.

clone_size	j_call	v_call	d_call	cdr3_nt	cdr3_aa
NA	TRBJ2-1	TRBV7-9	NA	TGTGCCAGCAGTTTAGGAGGGGTAGGAGAGCAGTTCTTC	CASSLGGVGEQFF
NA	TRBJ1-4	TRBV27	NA	TGTGCCAGCAGTTCCGGCTTTATAGGAGAAAAACTGTTTTTT	CASSSGFIGEKLFF
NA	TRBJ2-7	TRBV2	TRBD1	TGTGCCAGCAGTCGGACAGGGGCCTACGAGCAGTACTTC	CASSRTGAYEQYF
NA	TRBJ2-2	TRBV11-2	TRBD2	TGTGCCAGCAGCTTCCTGGCTAGCGGCACCGGGGAGCTGTTTTTT	CASSFLASGTGELFF
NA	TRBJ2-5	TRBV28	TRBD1	TGTGCCAGCAGGGGACAGGGCCAAGAGACCCAGTACTTC	CASRGQGQETQYF
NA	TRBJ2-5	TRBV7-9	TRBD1	TGTGCCAGCAGCTCGTGGACAGGCCAAGAGACCCAGTACTTC	CASSSWTGQETQYF
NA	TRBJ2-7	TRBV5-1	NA	TGCGCCAGCAGCTTGGCCACAGGGCAGTTTTACGGCGAGCAGTACTTC	CASSLATGQFYGEQYF
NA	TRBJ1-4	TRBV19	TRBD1	TGTGCCAGTAGTATAGGACAGGGGTGGTGGGAAAAACTGTTTTTT	CASSIGQGWWEKLFF
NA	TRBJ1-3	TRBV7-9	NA	TGTGCCAGCAGCGGCCTTCTGGGTGCAGACTTCTCTGGAAACACCATATATTTT	CASSGLLGADFSGNTIYF
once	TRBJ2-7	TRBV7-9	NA	TGTGCCAGCAGCTTCCTACAGGGTGGCGAGCAGTACTTC	CASSFLQGGEQYF
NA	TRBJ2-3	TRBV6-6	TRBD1	TGTGCCAGCAGTTACCTAGGACAGGGGGCGACAGATACGCAGTATTTT	CASSYLGQGATDTQYF
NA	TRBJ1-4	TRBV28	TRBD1	TGTGCCAGCAGTACTGCCGCCTTCGACAGGGCTGGTGGAAAACTGTTTTTT	CASSTAAFDRAGGKLFF
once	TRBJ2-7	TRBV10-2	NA	TGCGCCAGCCGGCCAGGGGCGGATTACGAGCAGTACTTC	CASRPGADYEQYF
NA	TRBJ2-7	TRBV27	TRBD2	TGTGCCAGCAGTTTGCGTAGCGGGGGCTACGAGCAGTACTTC	CASSLRSGGYEQYF
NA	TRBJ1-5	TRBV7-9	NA	TGTGCCAGCAGCTTCGGGCCTCTAGACGGTCAGCCCCAGCATTTT	CASSFGPLDGQPQHF
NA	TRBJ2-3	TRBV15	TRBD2	TGTGCCACCAGCTCACCCGGGACTAGTCGAACAGATACGCAGTATTTT	CATSSPGTSRTDTQYF
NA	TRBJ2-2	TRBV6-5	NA	TGTGCCAGCAGCGAAAGGACGTTCACCGGGGAGCTGTTTTTT	CASSERTFTGELFF
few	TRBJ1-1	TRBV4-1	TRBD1	TGCGCCAGCAGCACCCGACAGGGAAGGAACACTGAAGCTTTCTTT	CASSTRQGRNTEAFF
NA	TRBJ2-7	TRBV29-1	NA	TGCAGCGTTGAACGGATTGACGTGACGGGGCTATTGGGGTACGAGCAGTACTTC	CSVERIDVTGLLGYEQYF
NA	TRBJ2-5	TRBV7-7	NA	TGTGCCAGCAGCTACGACAGCGAAGAGACCCAGTACTTC	CASSYDSEETQYF
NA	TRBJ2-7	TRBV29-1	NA	TGCAGCGGAGGTCAGGGCGGGACCTACGAGCAGTACTTC	CSGGQGGTYEQYF
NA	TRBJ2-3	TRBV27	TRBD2	TGTGCCAGCAGTTTCGGGATAGCGGGACCGTCCACAGATACGCAGTATTTT	CASSFGIAGPSTDTQYF
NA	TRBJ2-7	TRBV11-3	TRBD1	TGTGCCAGCAGCTGGACAGGGTCCCACGAGCAGTACTTC	CASSWTGSHEQYF
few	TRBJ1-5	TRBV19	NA	TGTGCCAGTAGAATACAGGGCGGGCTCGCTCAGCCCCAGCATTTT	CASRIQGGLAQPQHF
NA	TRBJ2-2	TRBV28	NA	TGTGCCAGCAGTTTCCGGAACACCGGGGAGCTGTTTTTT	CASSFRNTGELFF
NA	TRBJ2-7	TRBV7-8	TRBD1	TGTGCCAGCAGCTCTCCGGGACAGATTACCTACGAGCAGTACTTC	CASSSPGQITYEQYF
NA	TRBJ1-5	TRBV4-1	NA	TGCGCCAGCAGCCAAGCCGGAGGGGGGACCCATAGCAATCAGCCCCAGCATTTT	CASSQAGGGTHSNQPQHF
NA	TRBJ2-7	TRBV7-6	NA	TGTGCCAGCAGCGAAGGGACGATTGGCCACGAGCAGTACTTC	CASSEGTIGHEQYF
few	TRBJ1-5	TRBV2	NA	TGTGCCAGCAGTCCAAGCGGGAGGGTTCAGCCCCAGCATTTT	CASSPSGRVQPQHF